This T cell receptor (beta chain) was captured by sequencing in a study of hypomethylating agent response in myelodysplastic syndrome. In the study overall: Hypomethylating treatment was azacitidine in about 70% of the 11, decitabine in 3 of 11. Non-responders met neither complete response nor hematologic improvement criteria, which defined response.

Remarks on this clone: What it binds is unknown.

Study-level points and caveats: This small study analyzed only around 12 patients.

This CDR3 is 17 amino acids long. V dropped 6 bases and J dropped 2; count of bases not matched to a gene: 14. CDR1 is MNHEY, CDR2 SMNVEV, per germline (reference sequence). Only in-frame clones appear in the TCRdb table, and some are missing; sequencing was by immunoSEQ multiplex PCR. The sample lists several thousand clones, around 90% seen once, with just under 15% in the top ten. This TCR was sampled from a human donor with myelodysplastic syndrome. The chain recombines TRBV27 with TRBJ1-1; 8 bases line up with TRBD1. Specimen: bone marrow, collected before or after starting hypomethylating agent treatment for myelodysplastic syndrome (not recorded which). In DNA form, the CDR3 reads TGTGCCAGCAGGCCCGGACAGGGAAGGGAGTACAACACTGAAGCTTTCTTT. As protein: CASRPGQGREYNTEAFF.